Below, 11 T cell receptor beta chains from the same sample are listed, as sequenced in a study of a mutant IDH1 vaccine in newly diagnosed glioma. Generated by immunoSEQ multiplex PCR, the TCRdb table keeps only in-frame clones and is missing some. Of roughly 130,000 clones in the sample, 80% were seen once. No antigen is known for these receptors. Time point of the sample: week 11, during vaccination. With topical imiquimod, each dose of the vaccine consisted of 300 ug of mutant IDH1 20-mer peptide. This material consisted of PBMCs, taken from a glioma patient whose treatment included an IDH1 peptide vaccine. All receptors come from a man between 40 and 49 years old with glioma.

The J gene is TRBJ2-3, the V gene TRBV5-1; 11 nucleotides agree with TRBD2. Germline CDR1 is SGHRS and CDR2 is YFSETQ. J lost 0 bases, V lost 2 bases, and 11 bases had no gene match. CDR3 length equals 19 residues. The CDR3 DNA is TGCGCCAGCAGCTTAAGATGGGGTAGACTAGCGGGGAGCACAGATACGCAGTATTTT. Translation: CASSLRWGRLAGSTDTQYF.

At least ten counts were recorded for this clone. This chain connects TRBV6-1 to TRBJ1-1, with no clear D. V was pared by 10 bases and J by 1 base, with 13 bases between. This CDR3 is built from 13 residues. The germline V gene encodes CDR1 MNHNS and CDR2 SASEGT. The CDR3 reads CATSKVANTEAFF. The CDR3 region has the DNA TGTGCCACCTCGAAGGTAGCGAACACTGAAGCTTTCTTT.

CDR3 sequence reads: CASSLDQGAVGYTF. The CDR3 DNA follows: TGTGCCAGCAGCTTAGATCAGGGCGCCGTTGGCTACACCTTC. This rearrangement joins TRBV7-2 to TRBJ1-2; a weak D match, TRBD1 (5 bases). The CDR3 extends over 14 amino acids. V was pared by 1 base and J by 7 bases, with 13 bases between. CDR1 is SGHTA, CDR2 FQGNSA, per germline.

This clone was seen once. The chain combines TRBV19 with TRBJ2-7; the D gene could be TRBD1 or TRBD2 (7 bases each). Between the trimmed V and J ends, which lost 4 bases and 2 bases, there was a span of 12 bases. Germline CDR1 and CDR2: LNHDA and SQIVND (reference sequence). The CDR3 runs 14 residues. The CDR3 DNA is TGTGCCAGTAGTAACCAGGGGGGGCCCTACGAGCAGTACTTC. Translation: CASSNQGGPYEQYF.

The rearrangement joins TRBV4-3 to TRBJ1-2; TRBD1 matches at 7 bases. Trimming at V came to 0 bases and at J to 6 bases, leaving 13 bases not matched to a gene. Germline assignment: CDR1 LGHNA and CDR2 YSLEER. CDR3 length: 17 amino acids. The CDR3 nucleotides are TGCGCCAGCAGCCAAGAGGCTCGAACAGGGGATTTGGATGGCTACACCTTC. It encodes CASSQEARTGDLDGYTF.

V gene TRBV29-1 combines with J gene TRBJ2-3; 10 bases agree with TRBD1. V was clipped by 7 bases and J by 9 bases; unmatched bases: 10. The length of the CDR3 is 13 residues. Germline-derived CDR1 and CDR2 are SQVTM and ANQGSEA. Here the CDR3 DNA reads TGCAGCGCCTCCGGGACAGGGGAGAAAACGCAGTATTTT. Protein product: CSASGTGEKTQYF.

The V gene is TRBV15, the J gene TRBJ2-1; D may match TRBD1 or TRBD2 (5 bases each). Germline CDR1 is LNHNV and CDR2 is YYDKDF (reference sequence). Trimming took 1 base from V and 3 from J, leaving 10 bases between them. The CDR3 has 15 amino acids. The CDR3 DNA reads as TGTGCCACCAGCAGAGGCCAGGGAGACTACAATGAGCAGTTCTTC. Its translation: CATSRGQGDYNEQFF.

The chain carries TRBV19 and TRBJ2-7; no clear D. The CDR3 sequence is 11 residues long. Germline CDR1 and CDR2: LNHDA and SQIVND (reference sequence). With 6 bases removed from V and 3 bases from J, the gap between germline ends came to 6 bases. CDR3 region: CASRAGYEQYF. DNA of the CDR3: TGTGCCAGTAGAGCAGGCTACGAGCAGTACTTC.

This chain uses TRBV10-3 with TRBJ2-7, with D possibly being TRBD2 (6 bases). The germline V and J ends were trimmed by 3 bases and 7 bases, with 16 bases remaining between them. Germline lookup yields CDR1 ENHRY and CDR2 SYGVKD. The CDR3 spans 14 residues. DNA for the CDR3: TGTGCCATCAGTGACGATAGTGCTGGGAGGGAGCAGTACTTC. It translates to CAISDDSAGREQYF.

The CDR3 region is CASSLWGAGEKLFF. In DNA form, the CDR3 reads TGTGCCAGCAGTTTATGGGGGGCTGGTGAAAAACTGTTTTTT. This rearrangement joins TRBV27 to TRBJ1-4; weak D call: TRBD1 (6 bases). The CDR3 consists of 14 residues. CDR1 and CDR2 from the germline V gene are MNHEY and SMNVEV (reference sequence). Trimming cost V 1 base and J 7 bases, with 10 bases left between them.

The chain links TRBV5-1 to TRBJ2-7; 14 nucleotides line up with TRBD2. J gave up 4 bases and V 0 bases, and 9 bases lay outside the gene matches. The V gene's germline CDR1 is SGHRS and CDR2 YFSETQ. The CDR3 runs to 18 residues. The CDR3 sequence: CASSLGWGLAGATYEQYF. For the CDR3, the DNA is TGCGCCAGCAGCTTGGGTTGGGGACTAGCGGGAGCCACGTACGAGCAGTACTTC.